One sample yielded the 7 T cell receptor beta chains listed below, sequenced in a study of early stage breast cancer tumors (dated by TCRdb to about 2017). The library was generated by the immunoSEQ multiplex PCR assay. As stored in TCRdb, this immuneACCESS dataset retains in-frame rearrangements with V and J assigned. A fraction of the clones does not appear; measured against another copy, unresolved V genes explain less than half of the discrepancy, and the remainder lacks a known reason. For this sample the table gives 9,500 to 12,000 clones, of which around 80% were detected only once. The ten largest clones take up approximately 15% of the sample. The sequenced sample consisted of breast tumor tissue. The receptors were gathered from a person aged 65 to 79 with breast cancer.

The J gene is TRBJ2-3, the V gene TRBV4-3; 11 positions match TRBD2. There are 18 residues in the CDR3. From germline, CDR1 is LGHNA and CDR2 YSLEER. V lost 0 bases to trimming and J lost 4 bases; unmatched junction nucleotides: 9. The CDR3 bases are TGCGCCAGCAGCCAAGATCTAGCGGGGGGCCTCCTCGCAGATACGCAGTATTTT. Translating it yields CASSQDLAGGLLADTQYF.

DNA for the CDR3: TGCGCCAGCAGCCAAGCCGGGGACAGGGTTACCTACGAGCAGTACTTC. Its protein product is CASSQAGDRVTYEQYF. The chain joins TRBV4-1 to TRBJ2-7, with 9 bases that match TRBD1. Germline CDR1 and CDR2: MGHRA and YSYEKL. After removal of 1 base from V and 2 bases from J, the junction contained 6 bases not matched to a gene. The CDR3 has 16 residues.

V gene TRBV7-9 combines with J gene TRBJ1-1; D remains ambiguous. The CDR3 covers 14 residues. Looked up from germline, CDR1 is SEHNR and CDR2 is FQNEAQ (reference sequence). The V end lost 9 bases, the J end lost 4 bases, and 18 bases lay between the germline ends. CDR3 sequence: CASKNERGTTEAFF. CDR3 DNA sequence: TGTGCCAGTAAGAACGAGCGGGGAACCACTGAAGCTTTCTTT.

The chain recombines TRBV6-1 with TRBJ2-7, with 9 bases fitting TRBD1. Germline CDR1 and CDR2: MNHNS and SASEGT. The CDR3 contains 15 residues. J lost 6 bases, V lost 2 bases, and 8 bases had no gene match. The chain's CDR3 is CASSERGGQGREQYF. The CDR3, as DNA: TGTGCCAGCAGTGAAAGGGGGGGACAGGGTCGCGAGCAGTACTTC.

The gene calls are TRBV10-3 and TRBJ1-1; unclear D gene. Trimming took off 6 bases at V and 3 bases at J, with 5 bases between the two ends. This CDR3 spans 11 amino acids. CDR1 is ENHRY, CDR2 SYGVKD, per germline. The CDR3 sequence: CAIRVDTEAFF. The CDR3 DNA follows: TGTGCCATCAGGGTAGACACTGAAGCTTTCTTT.

The V and J genes are TRBV10-3 and TRBJ2-1, with 10 bases that match TRBD2. The germline V gene encodes CDR1 ENHRY and CDR2 SYGVKD. The J segment lost 8 bases and the V segment lost 4 bases, leaving 14 bases of the junction unmatched. This CDR3 has 17 amino acids. For the CDR3, the DNA is TGTGCCATCAGTGTTACAGGACTAGCGGCCTCAAAACATGAGCAGTTCTTC. The encoded protein is CAISVTGLAASKHEQFF.

V gene TRBV7-6 combines with J gene TRBJ2-7; D not certain. Germline V lookup: CDR1 SGHVS, CDR2 FNYEAQ. This CDR3 region has 13 residues. Trimming left V 1 base short and J 4 bases short, with 8 bases between. CDR3 protein: CASSLVAEYEQYF. The CDR3 DNA sequence: TGTGCCAGCAGCTTAGTAGCCGAATACGAGCAGTACTTC. Looking up the rest from reference TRBV7-6 and TRBJ2-7 gives the full variable domain: GAGVSQSPRYKVTKRGQDVALRCDPISGHVSLYWYRQALGQGPEFLTYFNYEAQQDKSGLPNDRFSAERPEGSISTLTIQRTEQRDSAMYRCASSLVAEYEQYFGPGTRLTVT.